Reported below is one T cell receptor beta chain. V was shortened by 1 base and J by 3 bases, with 12 bases between the two germline ends. Germline CDR1 and CDR2: MNHNS and SASEGT. This CDR3 is built from 15 residues. This record belongs to a study of shared clonotypes between healthy human individuals. Some clones are missing from TCRdb's copy, which holds only in-frame ones; the method was immunoSEQ multiplex PCR. The sample gives over 2 million clones, 92% of which show up once; more than 0.35% is in the top ten. Sequencing input: naive CD4+ T cells from PBMCs. As to subset: CD45RA+ positively selected. The rearrangement uses TRBV6-1 and TRBJ1-2; tentative D call: TRBD1 (5 bases). The sequence was obtained from a man aged 18-30 years in good health. Some clones in this sample may be carry-over from other donors' samples. CDR3 protein: CASSEGAGPHYGYTF. In nucleotides, the CDR3 is TGTGCCAGCAGTGAAGGAGCAGGGCCCCACTATGGCTACACCTTC.